A selection of T cell receptor beta chains follows, all from one sample in a study of shared clonotypes between healthy human individuals. TCRdb's table, derived via immunoSEQ multiplex PCR, lists solely in-frame clones and lacks some. Of hundreds of thousands of clones detected, roughly 95% appear once; the ten largest clones hold approximately 0.12%. Input material: naive CD8+ T cells sorted from blood. Source of these receptors: a woman under 40 in good health. Both conserved end residues are part of each CDR3. D genes are given only for firm matches. Only part of the rows carry a size: once, few, many, or a class if the clone is expanded.

v_call	clone_size	d_call	j_call	cdr3_nt	cdr3_aa
TRBV30	.	TRBD1	TRBJ2-5	TGTGCCTGGAGTGTAGGGGGCATTGAGACCCAGTACTTC	CAWSVGGIETQYF
TRBV11-2	.	.	TRBJ2-5	TGTGCCAGCAGCTTAGAAACAGGGTTAGGTAAAGAGACCCAGTACTTC	CASSLETGLGKETQYF
TRBV7-2	.	TRBD2	TRBJ2-1	TGTGCCAGCAGATCCCGTCTAGCGGGAGTAATAAATGAGCAGTTCTTC	CASRSRLAGVINEQFF
TRBV28	.	TRBD2	TRBJ2-7	TGTGCCAGCAGTTTCCCCACTAGCGGGAGTACCTACGAGCAGTACTTC	CASSFPTSGSTYEQYF
TRBV7-9	.	TRBD2	TRBJ2-7	TGTGCCAGCAGCCCCGGGGGGACTAGAAACTACGAGCAGTACTTC	CASSPGGTRNYEQYF
TRBV4-1	.	TRBD1	TRBJ2-7	TGCGCCAGCAGCCAAGTTATGGGACAGGGTAACTACGAGCAGTACTTC	CASSQVMGQGNYEQYF
TRBV28	.	.	TRBJ1-1	TGTGCCAGCAGTTTCTCTCCCAGGCTCTTAGCTGAAGCTTTCTTT	CASSFSPRLLAEAFF
TRBV28	once	.	TRBJ1-5	TGTGCCAGCAGTTTCGTTGGCCCTGAGAATCAGCCCCAGCATTTT	CASSFVGPENQPQHF
TRBV29-1	.	TRBD2	TRBJ2-1	TGCAGCGTCGAAAGCGGGAGCTCCTACAATGAGCAGTTCTTC	CSVESGSSYNEQFF
TRBV7-9	.	TRBD2	TRBJ2-7	TGTGCCAGCAGCTACGGGACTAGCGGCCCCTACGAGCAGTACTTC	CASSYGTSGPYEQYF
TRBV4-2	.	.	TRBJ2-5	TGTGCCAGCAGCCAAGAAGGGCGGAGTGCCCAGGAGACCCAGTACTTC	CASSQEGRSAQETQYF
TRBV27	.	TRBD1	TRBJ2-3	TGTGCCAGCAGTTACGGACAGGGAGTCACAGATACGCAGTATTTT	CASSYGQGVTDTQYF
TRBV7-9	few	TRBD1	TRBJ1-1	TGTGCCAGCAGCTACGGACAGGGCTCGGACACTGAAGCTTTCTTT	CASSYGQGSDTEAFF
TRBV27	.	.	TRBJ2-2	TGTGCCAGCAGTTTAAGGCTAGGGGACACCGGGGAGCTGTTTTTT	CASSLRLGDTGELFF